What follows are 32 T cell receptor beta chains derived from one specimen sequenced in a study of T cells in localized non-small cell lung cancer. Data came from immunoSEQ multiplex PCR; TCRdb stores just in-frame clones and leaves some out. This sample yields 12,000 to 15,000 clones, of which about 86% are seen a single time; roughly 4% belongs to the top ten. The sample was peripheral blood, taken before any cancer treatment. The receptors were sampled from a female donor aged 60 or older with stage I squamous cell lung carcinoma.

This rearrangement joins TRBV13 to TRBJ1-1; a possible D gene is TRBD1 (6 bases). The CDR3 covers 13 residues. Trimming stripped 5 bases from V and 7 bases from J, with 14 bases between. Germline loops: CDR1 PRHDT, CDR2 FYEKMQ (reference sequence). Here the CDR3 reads CASSVRGWGEAFF. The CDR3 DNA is TGTGCCAGCAGCGTCAGGGGTTGGGGTGAAGCTTTCTTT.

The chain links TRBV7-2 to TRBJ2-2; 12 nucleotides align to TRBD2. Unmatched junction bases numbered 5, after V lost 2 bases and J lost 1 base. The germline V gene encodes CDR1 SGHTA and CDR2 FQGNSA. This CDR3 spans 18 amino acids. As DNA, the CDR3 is TGTGCCAGCAGCTTAAAGGCTAGCGGGGGGGTGAACACCGGGGAGCTGTTTTTT. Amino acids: CASSLKASGGVNTGELFF.

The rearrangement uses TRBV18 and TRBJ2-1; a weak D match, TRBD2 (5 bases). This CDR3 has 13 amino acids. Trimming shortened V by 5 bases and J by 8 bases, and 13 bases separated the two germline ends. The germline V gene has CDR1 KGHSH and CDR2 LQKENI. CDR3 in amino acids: CASSILSGDEQFF. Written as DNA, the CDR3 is TGTGCCAGCTCAATTCTTTCCGGGGATGAGCAGTTCTTC.

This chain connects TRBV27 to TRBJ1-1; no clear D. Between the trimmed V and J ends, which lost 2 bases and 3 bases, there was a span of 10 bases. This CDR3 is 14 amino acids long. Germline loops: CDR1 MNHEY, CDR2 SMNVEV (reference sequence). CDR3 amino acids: CASSLGERDTEAFF. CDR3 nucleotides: TGTGCCAGCAGTTTAGGGGAGAGGGACACTGAAGCTTTCTTT.

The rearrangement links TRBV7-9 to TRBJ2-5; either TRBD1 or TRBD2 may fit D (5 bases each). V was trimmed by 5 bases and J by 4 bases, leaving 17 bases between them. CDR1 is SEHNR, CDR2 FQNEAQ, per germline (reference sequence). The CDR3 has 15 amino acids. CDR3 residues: CASSAPRGVGETQYF. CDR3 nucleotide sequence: TGTGCCAGCAGCGCCCCACGGGGCGTGGGAGAGACCCAGTACTTC.

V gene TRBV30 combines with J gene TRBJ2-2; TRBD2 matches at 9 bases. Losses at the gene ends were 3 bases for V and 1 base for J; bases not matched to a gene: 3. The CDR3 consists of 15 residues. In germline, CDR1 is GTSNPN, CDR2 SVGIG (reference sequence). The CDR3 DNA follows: TGTGCCTGGAGCCGACTAGCGGTGAACACCGGGGAGCTGTTTTTT. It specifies CAWSRLAVNTGELFF.

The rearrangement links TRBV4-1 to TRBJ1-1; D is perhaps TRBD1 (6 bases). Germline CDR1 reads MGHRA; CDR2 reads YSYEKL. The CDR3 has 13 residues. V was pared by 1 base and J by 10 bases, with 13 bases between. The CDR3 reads CASSQGGPGGAFF. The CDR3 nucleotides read TGCGCCAGCAGCCAAGGGGGGCCAGGAGGAGCTTTCTTT.

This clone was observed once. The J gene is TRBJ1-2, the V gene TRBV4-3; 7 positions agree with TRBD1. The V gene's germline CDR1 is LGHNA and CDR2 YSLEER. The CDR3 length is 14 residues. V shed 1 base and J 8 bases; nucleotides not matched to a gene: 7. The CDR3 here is CASSQVQGGRGYTF. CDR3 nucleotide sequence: TGCGCCAGCAGCCAAGTTCAGGGGGGTAGAGGCTACACCTTC.

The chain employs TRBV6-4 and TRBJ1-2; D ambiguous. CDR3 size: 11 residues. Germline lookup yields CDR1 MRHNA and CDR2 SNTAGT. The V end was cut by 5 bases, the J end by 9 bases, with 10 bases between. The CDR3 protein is CASSTGSRYTF. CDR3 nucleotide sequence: TGTGCCAGCAGTACCGGGTCGCGCTACACCTTC.

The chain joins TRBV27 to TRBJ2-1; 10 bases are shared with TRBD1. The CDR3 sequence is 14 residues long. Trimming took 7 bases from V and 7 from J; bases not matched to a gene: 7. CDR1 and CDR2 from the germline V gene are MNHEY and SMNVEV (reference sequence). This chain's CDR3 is CASKPGQGKNEQFF. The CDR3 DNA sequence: TGTGCCAGCAAACCGGGACAGGGGAAAAATGAGCAGTTCTTC.

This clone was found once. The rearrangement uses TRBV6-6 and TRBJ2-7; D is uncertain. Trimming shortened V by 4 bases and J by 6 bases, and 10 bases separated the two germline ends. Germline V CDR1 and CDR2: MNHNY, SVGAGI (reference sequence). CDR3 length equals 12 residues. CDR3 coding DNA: TGTGCCAGCAGTTCTCTAGGTAGCGAGCAGTACTTC. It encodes CASSSLGSEQYF.

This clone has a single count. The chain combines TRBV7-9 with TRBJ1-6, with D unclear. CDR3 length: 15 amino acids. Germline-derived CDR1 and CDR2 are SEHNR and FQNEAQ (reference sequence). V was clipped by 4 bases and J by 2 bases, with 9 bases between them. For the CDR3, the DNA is TGTGCCAGCAGCTCCTTGCAGCCCTATAATTCACCCCTCCACTTT. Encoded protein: CASSSLQPYNSPLHF. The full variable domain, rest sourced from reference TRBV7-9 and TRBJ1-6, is DTGVSQNPRHKITKRGQNVTFRCDPISEHNRLYWYRQTLGQGPEFLTYFQNEAQLEKSRLLSDRFSAERPKGSFSTLEIQRTEQGDSAMYLCASSSLQPYNSPLHFGNGTRLTVT.

The CDR3 DNA follows: TGCGCCAGCAGCTGGCAGGGGGGCCACGAGCAGTACTTC. This sequence encodes CASSWQGGHEQYF. This chain uses TRBV5-1 with TRBJ2-7; possible D gene TRBD1, 7 bases. The germline V gene encodes CDR1 SGHRS and CDR2 YFSETQ. Between the trimmed V and J ends, which lost 3 bases and 5 bases, there was a span of 12 bases. CDR3 length: 13 amino acids.

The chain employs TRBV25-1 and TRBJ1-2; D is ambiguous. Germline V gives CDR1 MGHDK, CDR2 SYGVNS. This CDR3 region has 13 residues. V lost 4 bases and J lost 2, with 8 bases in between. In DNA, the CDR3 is TGTGCCAGCAGTGTCGGAGGGAACTATGGCTACACCTTC. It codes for CASSVGGNYGYTF.

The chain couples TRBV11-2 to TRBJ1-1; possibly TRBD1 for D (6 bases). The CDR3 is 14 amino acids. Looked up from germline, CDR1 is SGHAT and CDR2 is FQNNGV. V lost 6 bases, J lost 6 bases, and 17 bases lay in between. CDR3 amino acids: CASSPRRGVAEAFF. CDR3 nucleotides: TGTGCCAGCAGTCCGCGGAGGGGGGTAGCTGAAGCTTTCTTT.

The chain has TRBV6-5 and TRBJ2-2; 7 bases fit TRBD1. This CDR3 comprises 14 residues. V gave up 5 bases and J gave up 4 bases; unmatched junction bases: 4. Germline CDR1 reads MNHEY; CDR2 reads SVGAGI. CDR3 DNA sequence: TGTGCCAGCAGTAGCGCAGGGGGCACCGGGGAGCTGTTTTTT. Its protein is CASSSAGGTGELFF.

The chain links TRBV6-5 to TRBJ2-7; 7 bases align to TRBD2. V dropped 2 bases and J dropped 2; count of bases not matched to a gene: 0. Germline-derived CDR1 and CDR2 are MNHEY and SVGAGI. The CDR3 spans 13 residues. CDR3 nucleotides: TGTGCCAGCAGTTACGCGGGGGCCTACGAGCAGTACTTC. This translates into CASSYAGAYEQYF.

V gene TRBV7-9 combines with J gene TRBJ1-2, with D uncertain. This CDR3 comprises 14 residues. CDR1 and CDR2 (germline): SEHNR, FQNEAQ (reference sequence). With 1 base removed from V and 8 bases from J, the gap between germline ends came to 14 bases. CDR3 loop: CASSLGSTAGGYTF. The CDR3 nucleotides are TGTGCCAGCAGCTTAGGGTCGACGGCGGGCGGCTACACCTTC.

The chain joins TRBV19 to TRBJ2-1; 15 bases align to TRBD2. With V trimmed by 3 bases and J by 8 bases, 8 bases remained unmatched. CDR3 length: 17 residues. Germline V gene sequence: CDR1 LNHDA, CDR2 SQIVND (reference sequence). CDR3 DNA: TGTGCCAGTAGTATCCGGACTAGCGGGGGGGGTCAGCATGAGCAGTTCTTC. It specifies CASSIRTSGGGQHEQFF.

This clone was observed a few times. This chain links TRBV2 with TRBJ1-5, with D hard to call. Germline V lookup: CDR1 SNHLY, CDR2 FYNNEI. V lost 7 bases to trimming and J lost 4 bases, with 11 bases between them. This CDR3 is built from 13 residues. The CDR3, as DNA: TGTGCCAGCAAGCCCGGGAGGAATCAGCCCCAGCATTTT. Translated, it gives CASKPGRNQPQHF.

The CDR3: CASSSTGWGNTIYF. The DNA for the CDR3 is TGTGCCAGCAGTTCCACAGGGTGGGGAAACACCATATATTTT. The chain employs TRBV27 and TRBJ1-3; D is perhaps TRBD1 (6 bases). The CDR3 is 14 residues long. Germline CDR1 is MNHEY and CDR2 is SMNVEV (reference sequence). Trimming cost V 4 bases and J 4 bases, with 11 bases left between them.

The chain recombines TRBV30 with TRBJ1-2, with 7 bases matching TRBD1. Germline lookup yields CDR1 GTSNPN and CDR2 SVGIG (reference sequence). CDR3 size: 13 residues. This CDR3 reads CAHLRQGGYGYTF. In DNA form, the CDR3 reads TGTGCTCATCTCCGCCAGGGGGGCTATGGCTACACCTTC.

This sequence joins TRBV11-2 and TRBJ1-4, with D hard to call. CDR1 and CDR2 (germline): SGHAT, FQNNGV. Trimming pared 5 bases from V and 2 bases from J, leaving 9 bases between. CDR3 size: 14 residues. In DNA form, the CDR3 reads TGTGCCAGCAGCCCCCCGTTCACTAATGAAAAACTGTTTTTT. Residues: CASSPPFTNEKLFF.

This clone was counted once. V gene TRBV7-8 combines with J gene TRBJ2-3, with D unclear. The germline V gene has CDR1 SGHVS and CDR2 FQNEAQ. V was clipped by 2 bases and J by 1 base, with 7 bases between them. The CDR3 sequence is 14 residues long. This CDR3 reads CASSLLTGTDTQYF. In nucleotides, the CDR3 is TGTGCCAGCAGCTTATTGACGGGCACAGATACGCAGTATTTT.

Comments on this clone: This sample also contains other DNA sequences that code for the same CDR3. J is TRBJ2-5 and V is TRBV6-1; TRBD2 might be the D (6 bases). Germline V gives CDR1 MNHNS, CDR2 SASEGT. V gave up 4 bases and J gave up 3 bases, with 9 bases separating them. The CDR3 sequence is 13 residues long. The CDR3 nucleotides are TGTGCCAGCAGTGTGACGGGGGAAGAGACCCAGTACTTC. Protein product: CASSVTGEETQYF.

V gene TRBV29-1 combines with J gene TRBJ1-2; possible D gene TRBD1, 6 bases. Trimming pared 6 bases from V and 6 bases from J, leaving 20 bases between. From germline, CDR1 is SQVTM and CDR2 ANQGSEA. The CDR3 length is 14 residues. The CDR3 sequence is CSVGGHFKGHGYTF. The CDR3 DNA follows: TGCAGCGTGGGGGGACACTTCAAGGGACATGGCTACACCTTC.

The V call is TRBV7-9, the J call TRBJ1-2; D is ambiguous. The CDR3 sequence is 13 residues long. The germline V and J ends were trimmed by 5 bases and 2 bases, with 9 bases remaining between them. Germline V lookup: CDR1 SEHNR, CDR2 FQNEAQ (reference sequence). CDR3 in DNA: TGTGCCAGCAGCCTGCCCCTGAACTATGGCTACACCTTC. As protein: CASSLPLNYGYTF. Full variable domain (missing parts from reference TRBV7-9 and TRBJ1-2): DTGVSQNPRHKITKRGQNVTFRCDPISEHNRLYWYRQTLGQGPEFLTYFQNEAQLEKSRLLSDRFSAERPKGSFSTLEIQRTEQGDSAMYLCASSLPLNYGYTFGSGTRLTVV.

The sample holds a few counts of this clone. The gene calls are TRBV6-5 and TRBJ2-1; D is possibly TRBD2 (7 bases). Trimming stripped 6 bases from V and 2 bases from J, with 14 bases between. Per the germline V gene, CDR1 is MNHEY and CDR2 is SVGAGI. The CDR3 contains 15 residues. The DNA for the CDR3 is TGTGCCAGCAGCCCTGGGGGGGGCGCCTACAATGAGCAGTTCTTC. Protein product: CASSPGGGAYNEQFF.

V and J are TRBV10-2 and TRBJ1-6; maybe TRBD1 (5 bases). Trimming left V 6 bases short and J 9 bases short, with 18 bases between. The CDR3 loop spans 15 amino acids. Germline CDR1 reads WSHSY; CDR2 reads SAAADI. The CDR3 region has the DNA TGCGCCAGCAGCCTTAGACTTCACAGGCGTTCACCCCTCCACTTT. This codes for CASSLRLHRRSPLHF.

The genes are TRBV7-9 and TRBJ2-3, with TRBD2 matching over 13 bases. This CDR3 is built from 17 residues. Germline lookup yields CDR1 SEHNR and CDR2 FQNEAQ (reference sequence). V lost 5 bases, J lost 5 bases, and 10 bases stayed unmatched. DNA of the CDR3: TGTGCCAGCAGCGCCACTAGCGGGGGGGCACGGGGAGATACGCAGTATTTT. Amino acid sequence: CASSATSGGARGDTQYF.

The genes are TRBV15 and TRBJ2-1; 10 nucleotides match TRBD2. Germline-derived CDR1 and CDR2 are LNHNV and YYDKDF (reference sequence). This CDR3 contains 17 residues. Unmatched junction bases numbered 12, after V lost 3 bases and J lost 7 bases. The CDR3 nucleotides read TGTGCCACCAGCAGTCCAGTCAAAGGGACTAGCGCGAATGAGCAGTTCTTC. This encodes CATSSPVKGTSANEQFF.

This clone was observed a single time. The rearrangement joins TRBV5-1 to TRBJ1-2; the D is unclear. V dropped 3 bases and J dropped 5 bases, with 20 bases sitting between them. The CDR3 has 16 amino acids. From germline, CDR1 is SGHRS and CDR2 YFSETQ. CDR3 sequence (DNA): TGCGCCAGCAGCTCCTCTGCCGGGCCGTCGCGTTATGGCTACACCTTC. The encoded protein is CASSSSAGPSRYGYTF. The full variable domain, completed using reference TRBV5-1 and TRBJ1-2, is KAGVTQTPRYLIKTRGQQVTLSCSPISGHRSVSWYQQTPGQGLQFLFEYFSETQRNKGNFPGRFSGRQFSNSRSEMNVSTLELGDSALYLCASSSSAGPSRYGYTFGSGTRLTVV.